The entry that follows covers one T cell receptor (beta chain) sequence. Antigen specificity is unknown. The entry originates in a study of a mutant IDH1 vaccine in newly diagnosed glioma. Study-wide background: Commencement of vaccination occurred 4-6 weeks following radiotherapy alone, or concurrently with temozolomide cycles.

TCRdb's copy holds only in-frame clones and misses some; the assay was immunoSEQ multiplex PCR. In the table there are over 30,000 clones, about four fifths of which are singletons. The CDR3 is 11 residues long. Looked up from germline, CDR1 is GTSNPN and CDR2 is SVGIG (reference sequence). With 6 bases removed from V and 0 bases from J, the gap between germline ends came to 3 bases. Time point given: week 5, during vaccination. The vaccine gave 300 ug of a 20-mer mutant IDH1 peptide subcutaneously per dose. The chain joins TRBV30 to TRBJ2-1; D remains ambiguous. Sequenced material: PBMCs, taken from a glioma patient whose treatment included an IDH1 peptide vaccine. This clonotype originated in a man under 40 with glioma. CDR3: CACSSYNEQFF. The CDR3 DNA sequence: TGTGCCTGTAGCTCCTACAATGAGCAGTTCTTC.